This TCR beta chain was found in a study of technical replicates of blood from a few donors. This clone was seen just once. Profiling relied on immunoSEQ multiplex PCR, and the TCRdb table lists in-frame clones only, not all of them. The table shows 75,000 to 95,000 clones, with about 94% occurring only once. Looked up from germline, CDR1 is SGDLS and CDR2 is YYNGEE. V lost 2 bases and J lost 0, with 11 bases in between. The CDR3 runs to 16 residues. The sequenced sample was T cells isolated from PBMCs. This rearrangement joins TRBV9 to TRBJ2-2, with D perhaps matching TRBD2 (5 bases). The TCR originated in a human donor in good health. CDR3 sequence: CASSVSEEANTGELFF. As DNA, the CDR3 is TGTGCCAGCAGCGTTTCGGAGGAAGCGAACACCGGGGAGCTGTTTTTT.